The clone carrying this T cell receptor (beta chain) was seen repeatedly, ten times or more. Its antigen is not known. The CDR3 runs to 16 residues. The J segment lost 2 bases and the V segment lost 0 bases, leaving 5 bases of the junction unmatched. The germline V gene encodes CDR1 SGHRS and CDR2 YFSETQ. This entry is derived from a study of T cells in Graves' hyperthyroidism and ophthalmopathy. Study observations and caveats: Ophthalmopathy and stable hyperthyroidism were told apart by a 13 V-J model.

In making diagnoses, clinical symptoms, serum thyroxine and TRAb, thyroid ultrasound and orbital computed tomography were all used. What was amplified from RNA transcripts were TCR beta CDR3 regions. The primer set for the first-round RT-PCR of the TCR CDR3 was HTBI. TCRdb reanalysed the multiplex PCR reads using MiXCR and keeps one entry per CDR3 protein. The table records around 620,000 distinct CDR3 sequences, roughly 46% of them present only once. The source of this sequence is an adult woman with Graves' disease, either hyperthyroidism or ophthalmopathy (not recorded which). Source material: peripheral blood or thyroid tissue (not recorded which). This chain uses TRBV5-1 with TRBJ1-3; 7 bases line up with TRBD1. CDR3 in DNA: TGCGCCAGCAGCTTGGAACAGGGGACTACTGGAAACACCATATATTTT. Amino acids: CASSLEQGTTGNTIYF.